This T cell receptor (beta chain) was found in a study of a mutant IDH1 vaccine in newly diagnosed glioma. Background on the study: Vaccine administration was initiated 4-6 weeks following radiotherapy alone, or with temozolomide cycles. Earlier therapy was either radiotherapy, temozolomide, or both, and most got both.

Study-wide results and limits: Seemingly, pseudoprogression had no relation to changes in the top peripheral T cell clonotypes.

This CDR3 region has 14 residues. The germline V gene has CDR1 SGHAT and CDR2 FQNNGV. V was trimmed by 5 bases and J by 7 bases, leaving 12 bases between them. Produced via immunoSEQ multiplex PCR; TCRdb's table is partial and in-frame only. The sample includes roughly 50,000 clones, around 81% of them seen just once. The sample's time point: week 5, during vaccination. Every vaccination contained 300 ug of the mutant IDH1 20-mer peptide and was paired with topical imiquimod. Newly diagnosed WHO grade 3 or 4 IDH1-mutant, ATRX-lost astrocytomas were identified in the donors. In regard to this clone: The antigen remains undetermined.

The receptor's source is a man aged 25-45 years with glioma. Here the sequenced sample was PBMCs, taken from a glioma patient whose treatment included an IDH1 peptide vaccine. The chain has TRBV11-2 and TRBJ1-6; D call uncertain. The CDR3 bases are TGTGCCAGCAGCCCCCTGCGGGGAAATTCACCCCTCCACTTT. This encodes CASSPLRGNSPLHF.